This T cell receptor (beta chain) comes out of a study of T cells in Graves' hyperthyroidism and ophthalmopathy. V shed 3 bases and J shed 4 bases, with 10 bases lying between them. This CDR3 spans 14 amino acids. CDR1 and CDR2 (germline): MDHEN, SYDVKM. There are a few counts of this clonotype. TCR beta CDR3 sequences were amplified from RNA transcripts. HTBI primers were employed in a first-round RT-PCR of the TCR CDR3. TCRdb used MiXCR to reprocess the multiplex PCR reads, holding one entry per CDR3 protein. Among some 350,000 distinct CDR3 sequences, 13% to 15% were seen once, and the ten largest hold roughly 19%.

The genes are TRBV28 and TRBJ1-3; D not certain. The sequencing sample was made of blood. This TCR came from a woman aged 55-69 years with Graves' ophthalmopathy. The CDR3 is CASSFMGDGNTIYF. The CDR3 nucleotides are TGTGCCAGCAGTTTTATGGGAGACGGAAACACCATATATTTT.